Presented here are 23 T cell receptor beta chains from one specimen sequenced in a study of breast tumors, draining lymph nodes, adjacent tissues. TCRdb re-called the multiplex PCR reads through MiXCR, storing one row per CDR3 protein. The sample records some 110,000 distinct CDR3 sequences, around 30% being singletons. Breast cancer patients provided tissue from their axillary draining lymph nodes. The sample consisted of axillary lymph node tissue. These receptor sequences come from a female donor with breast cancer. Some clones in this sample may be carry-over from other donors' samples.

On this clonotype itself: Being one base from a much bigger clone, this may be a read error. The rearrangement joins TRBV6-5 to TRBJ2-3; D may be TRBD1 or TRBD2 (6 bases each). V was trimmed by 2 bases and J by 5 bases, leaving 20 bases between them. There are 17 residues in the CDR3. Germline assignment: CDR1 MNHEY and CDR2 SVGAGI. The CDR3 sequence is CASSYGTGRGLGDTQYF. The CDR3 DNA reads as TGTGCCAGCAGTTACGGTACCGGACGGGGGCTGGGAGATACGCAGTATTTT.

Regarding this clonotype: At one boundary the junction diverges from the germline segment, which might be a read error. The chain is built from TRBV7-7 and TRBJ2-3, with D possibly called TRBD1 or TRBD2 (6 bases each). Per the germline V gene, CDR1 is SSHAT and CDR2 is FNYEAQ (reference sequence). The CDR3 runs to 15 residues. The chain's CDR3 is CASSLEGHGTDTQYF. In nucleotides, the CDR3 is TGTGCTAGCAGCTTGGAGGGACATGGCACAGATACGCAGTATTTC.

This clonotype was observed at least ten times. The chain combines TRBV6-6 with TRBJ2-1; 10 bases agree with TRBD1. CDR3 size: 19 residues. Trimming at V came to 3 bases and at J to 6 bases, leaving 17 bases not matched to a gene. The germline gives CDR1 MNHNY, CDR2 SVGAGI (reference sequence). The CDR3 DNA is TGTGCCAGCAGTTATCTTTCCCGGTCCGGGACAGGGGACAGCAATGAGCAGTTCTTC. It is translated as CASSYLSRSGTGDSNEQFF.

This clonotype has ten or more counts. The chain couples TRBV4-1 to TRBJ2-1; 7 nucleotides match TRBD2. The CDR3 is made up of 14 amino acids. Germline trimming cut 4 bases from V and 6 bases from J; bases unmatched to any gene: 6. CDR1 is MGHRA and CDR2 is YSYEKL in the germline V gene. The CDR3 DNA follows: TGCGCCAGCAGCCCCGGGGAGGGAGGCAATGAGCAGTTCTTC. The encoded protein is CASSPGEGGNEQFF.

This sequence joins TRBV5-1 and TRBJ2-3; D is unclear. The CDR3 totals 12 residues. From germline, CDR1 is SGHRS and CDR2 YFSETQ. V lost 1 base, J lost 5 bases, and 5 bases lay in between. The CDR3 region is CASSLKGDTQYF. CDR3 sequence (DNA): TGCGCCAGCAGCTTGAAGGGAGATACGCAGTATTTT.

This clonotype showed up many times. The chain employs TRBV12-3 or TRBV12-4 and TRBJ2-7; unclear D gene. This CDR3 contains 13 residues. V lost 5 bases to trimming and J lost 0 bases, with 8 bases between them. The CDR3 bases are TGTGCCAGCAGTACCTACGGCTCCTACGAGCAGTACTTC. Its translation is CASSTYGSYEQYF.

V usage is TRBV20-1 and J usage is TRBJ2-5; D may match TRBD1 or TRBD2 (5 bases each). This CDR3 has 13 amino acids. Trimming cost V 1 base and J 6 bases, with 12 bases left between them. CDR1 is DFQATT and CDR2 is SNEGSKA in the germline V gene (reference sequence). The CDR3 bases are TGCAGTGCTAGAGTTGGGACCCGTCAGACCCAGTACTTC. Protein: CSARVGTRQTQYF.

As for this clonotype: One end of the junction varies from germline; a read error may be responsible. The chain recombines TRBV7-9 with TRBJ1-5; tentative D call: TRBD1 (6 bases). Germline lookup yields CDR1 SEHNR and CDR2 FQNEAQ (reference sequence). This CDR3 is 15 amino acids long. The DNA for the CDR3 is TGTGCCGGCAGCTTAGGTTTGGGGGCCGGTCAGCCCCAGCATTTT. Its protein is CAGSLGLGAGQPQHF. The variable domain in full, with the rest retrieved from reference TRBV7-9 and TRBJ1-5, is DTGVSQNPRHKITKRGQNVTFRCDPISEHNRLYWYRQTLGQGPEFLTYFQNEAQLEKSRLLSDRFSAERPKGSFSTLEIQRTEQGDSAMYLCAGSLGLGAGQPQHFGDGTRLSIL.

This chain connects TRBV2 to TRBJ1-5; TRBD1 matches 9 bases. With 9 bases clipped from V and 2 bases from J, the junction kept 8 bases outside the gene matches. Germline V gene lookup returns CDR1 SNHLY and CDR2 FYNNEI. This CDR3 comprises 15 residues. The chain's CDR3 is CASRGQGTGNQPQHF. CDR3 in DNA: TGTGCCAGTAGGGGACAGGGAACGGGCAATCAGCCCCAGCATTTT.

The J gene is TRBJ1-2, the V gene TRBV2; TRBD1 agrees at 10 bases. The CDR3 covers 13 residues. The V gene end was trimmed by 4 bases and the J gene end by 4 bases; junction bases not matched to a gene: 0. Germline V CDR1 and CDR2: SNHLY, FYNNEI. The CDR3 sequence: CASSGTGGYGYTF. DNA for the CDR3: TGTGCCAGCAGTGGGACAGGGGGCTATGGCTACACCTTC.

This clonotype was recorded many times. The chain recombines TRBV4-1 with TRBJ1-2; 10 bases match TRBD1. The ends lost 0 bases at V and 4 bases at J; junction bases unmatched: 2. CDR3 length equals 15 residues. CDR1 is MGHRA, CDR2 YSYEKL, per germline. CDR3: CASSQDWDRGYGYTF. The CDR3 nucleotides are TGCGCCAGCAGCCAAGATTGGGACAGGGGCTATGGCTACACCTTC.

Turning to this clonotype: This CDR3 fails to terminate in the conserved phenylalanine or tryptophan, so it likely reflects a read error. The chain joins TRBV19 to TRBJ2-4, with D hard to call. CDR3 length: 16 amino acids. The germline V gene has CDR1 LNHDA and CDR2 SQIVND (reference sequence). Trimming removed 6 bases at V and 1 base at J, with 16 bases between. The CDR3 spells CASRVRVGMAKNIQYS. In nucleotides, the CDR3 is TGTGCCAGTAGGGTTCGGGTTGGGATGGCCAAAAACATTCAGTACTCC.

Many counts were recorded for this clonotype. This chain's CDR3 is CASSLETRTGELFF. The CDR3 DNA reads TGTGCCAGCAGCTTAGAGACTAGGACCGGGGAGCTGTTTTTT. The chain carries TRBV11-1 and TRBJ2-2; the D gene is possibly TRBD2 (6 bases). This CDR3 spans 14 amino acids. Per germline, CDR1 SGHAT and CDR2 FQDESV (reference sequence). Trimming stripped 1 base from V and 5 bases from J, with 8 bases between.

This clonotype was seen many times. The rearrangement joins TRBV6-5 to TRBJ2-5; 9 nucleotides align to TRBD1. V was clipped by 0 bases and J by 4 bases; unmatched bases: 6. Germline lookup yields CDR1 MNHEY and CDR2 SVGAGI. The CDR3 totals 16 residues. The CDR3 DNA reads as TGTGCCAGCAGTTACTCGATGGGACAGGGACGAGAGACCCAGTACTTC. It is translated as CASSYSMGQGRETQYF.

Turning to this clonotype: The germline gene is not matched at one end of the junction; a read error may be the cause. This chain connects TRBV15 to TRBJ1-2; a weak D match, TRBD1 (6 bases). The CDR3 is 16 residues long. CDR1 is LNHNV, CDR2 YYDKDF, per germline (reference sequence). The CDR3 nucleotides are TGCGCCACCAGCAGAAGGTCGTTGGGGGGCGCCGATGGCTACACCTTC. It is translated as CATSRRSLGGADGYTF.

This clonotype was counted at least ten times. The CDR3 here is CASSYDRARSETQYF. The CDR3 DNA is TGTGCCAGCAGTTACGACAGGGCGCGTTCGGAGACCCAGTACTTC. V is TRBV5-8 and J is TRBJ2-5, with TRBD1 identical over 7 bases. V was clipped by 5 bases and J by 5 bases; unmatched bases: 12. Germline V gives CDR1 SGHTS, CDR2 YDEGEE. This CDR3 is 15 amino acids long.

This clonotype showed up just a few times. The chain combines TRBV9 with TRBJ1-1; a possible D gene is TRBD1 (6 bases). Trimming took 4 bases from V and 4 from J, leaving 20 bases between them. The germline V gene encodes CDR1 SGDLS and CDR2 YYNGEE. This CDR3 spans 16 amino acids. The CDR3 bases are TGTGCCAGCAGCATAACCCCAGGGGCCCCGAGCACTGAAGCTTTCTTT. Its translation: CASSITPGAPSTEAFF.

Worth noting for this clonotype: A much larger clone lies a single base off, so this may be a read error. This CDR3 is CSARDHRRGGADTQYF. CDR3 DNA: TGCAGTGCTAGAGATCACCGGCGGGGGGGGGCAGATACGCAGTATTTT. The chain employs TRBV20-1 and TRBJ2-3; 9 bases fit TRBD2. There are 16 residues in the CDR3. V was pared by 0 bases and J by 4 bases, with 8 bases of the junction left unmatched. From germline, CDR1 is DFQATT and CDR2 SNEGSKA (reference sequence).

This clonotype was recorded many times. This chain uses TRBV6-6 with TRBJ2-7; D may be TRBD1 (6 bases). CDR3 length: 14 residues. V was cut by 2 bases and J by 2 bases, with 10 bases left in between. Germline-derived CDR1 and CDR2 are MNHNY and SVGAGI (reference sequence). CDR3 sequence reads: CASSYVQGTYEQYF. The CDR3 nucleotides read TGTGCCAGCAGTTACGTTCAGGGGACCTACGAGCAGTACTTC.

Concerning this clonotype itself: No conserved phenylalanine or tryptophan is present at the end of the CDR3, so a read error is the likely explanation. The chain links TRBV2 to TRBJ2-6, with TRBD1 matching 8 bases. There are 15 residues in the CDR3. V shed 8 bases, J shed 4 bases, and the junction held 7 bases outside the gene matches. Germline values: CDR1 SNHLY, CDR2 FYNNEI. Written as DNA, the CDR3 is TGTGCCAGCGGGGGACAGGAGACCGGGGCCAACGTCCTGACTCTC. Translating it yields CASGGQETGANVLTL.

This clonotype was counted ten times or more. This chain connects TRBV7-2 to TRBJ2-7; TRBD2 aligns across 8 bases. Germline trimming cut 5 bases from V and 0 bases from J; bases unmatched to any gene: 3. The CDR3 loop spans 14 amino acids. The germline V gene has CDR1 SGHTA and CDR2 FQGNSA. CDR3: CASSVTSGSYEQYF. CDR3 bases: TGTGCCAGCAGCGTAACTAGCGGCTCCTACGAGCAGTACTTC.

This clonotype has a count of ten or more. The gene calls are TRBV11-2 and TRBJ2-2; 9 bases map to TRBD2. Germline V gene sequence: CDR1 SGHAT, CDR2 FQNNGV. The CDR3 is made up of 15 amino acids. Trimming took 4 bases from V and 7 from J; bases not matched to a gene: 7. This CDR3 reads CASSSTGGGVGELFF. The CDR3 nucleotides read TGTGCCAGCAGCTCAACCGGCGGGGGGGTCGGGGAGCTGTTTTTT.

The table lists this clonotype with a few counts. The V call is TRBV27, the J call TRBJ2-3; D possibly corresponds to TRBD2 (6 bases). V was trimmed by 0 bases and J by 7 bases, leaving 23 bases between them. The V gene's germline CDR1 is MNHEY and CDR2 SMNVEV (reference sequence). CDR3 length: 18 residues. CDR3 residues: CASSLSIKWGLTIYTQYF. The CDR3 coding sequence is TGTGCCAGCAGTTTATCGATAAAATGGGGACTGACGATTTATACGCAGTATTTT.